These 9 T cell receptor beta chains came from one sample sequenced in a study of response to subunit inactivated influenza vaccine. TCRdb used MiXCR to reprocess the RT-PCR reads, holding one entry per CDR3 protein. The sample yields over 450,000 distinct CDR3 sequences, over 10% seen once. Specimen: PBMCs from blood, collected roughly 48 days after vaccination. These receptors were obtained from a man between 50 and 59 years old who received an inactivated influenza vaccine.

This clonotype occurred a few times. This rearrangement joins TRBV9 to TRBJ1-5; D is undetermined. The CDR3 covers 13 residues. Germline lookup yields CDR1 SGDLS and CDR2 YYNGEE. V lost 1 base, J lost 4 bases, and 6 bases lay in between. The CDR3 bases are TGTGCCAGCAGCGTAAAGGGAAATCAGCCCCAGCATTTT. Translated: CASSVKGNQPQHF.

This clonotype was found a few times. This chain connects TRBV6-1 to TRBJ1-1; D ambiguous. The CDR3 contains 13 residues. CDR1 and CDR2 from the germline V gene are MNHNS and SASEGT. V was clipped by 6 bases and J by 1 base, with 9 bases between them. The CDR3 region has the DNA TGTGCCAGCAGAGGCGGCGAGAACACTGAAGCTTTCTTT. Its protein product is CASRGGENTEAFF.

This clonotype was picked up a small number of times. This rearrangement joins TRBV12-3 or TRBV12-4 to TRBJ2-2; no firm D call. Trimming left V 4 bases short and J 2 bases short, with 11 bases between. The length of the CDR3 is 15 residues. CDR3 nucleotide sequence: TGTGCCAGCAGTTCGAGCAGGAGTAACACCGGGGAGCTGTTTTTT. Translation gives CASSSSRSNTGELFF.

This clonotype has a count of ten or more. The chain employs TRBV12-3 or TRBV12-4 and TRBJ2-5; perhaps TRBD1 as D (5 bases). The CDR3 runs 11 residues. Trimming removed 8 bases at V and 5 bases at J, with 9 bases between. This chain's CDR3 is CASQGRETQYF. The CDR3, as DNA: TGTGCCAGCCAGGGTCGGGAGACCCAGTACTTC.

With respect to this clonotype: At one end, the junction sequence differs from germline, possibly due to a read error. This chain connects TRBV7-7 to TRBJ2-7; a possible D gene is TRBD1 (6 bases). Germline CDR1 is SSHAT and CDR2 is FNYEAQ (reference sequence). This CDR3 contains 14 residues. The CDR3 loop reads CASSLRQEPYEQYF. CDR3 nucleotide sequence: TGTGCTAGCAGCTTAAGACAGGAGCCCTACGAGCAGTACTTC.

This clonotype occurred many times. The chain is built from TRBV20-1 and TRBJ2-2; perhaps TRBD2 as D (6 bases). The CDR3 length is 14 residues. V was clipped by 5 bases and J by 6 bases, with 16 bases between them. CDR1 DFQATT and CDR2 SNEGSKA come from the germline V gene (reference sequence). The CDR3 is CSAPDLEGAGELFF. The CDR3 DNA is TGCAGTGCTCCGGACCTGGAGGGAGCCGGGGAGCTGTTTTTT.

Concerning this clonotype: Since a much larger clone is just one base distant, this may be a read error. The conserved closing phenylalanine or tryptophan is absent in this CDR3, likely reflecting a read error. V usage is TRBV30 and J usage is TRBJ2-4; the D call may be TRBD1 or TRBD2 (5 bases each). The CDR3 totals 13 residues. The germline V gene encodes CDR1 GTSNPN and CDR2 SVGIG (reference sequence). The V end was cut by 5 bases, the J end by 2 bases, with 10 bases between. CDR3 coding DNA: TGTGCCTGGTTGGGACGGCCCAAAAACATTCAGTACTCC. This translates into CAWLGRPKNIQYS.

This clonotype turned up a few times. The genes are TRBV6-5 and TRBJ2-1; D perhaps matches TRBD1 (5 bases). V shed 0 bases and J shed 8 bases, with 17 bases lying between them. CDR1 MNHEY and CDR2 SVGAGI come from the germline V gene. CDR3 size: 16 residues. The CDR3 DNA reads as TGTGCCAGCAGTTACTCCAAGATAGGGGCTTACGATGAGCAGTTCTTC. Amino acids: CASSYSKIGAYDEQFF.

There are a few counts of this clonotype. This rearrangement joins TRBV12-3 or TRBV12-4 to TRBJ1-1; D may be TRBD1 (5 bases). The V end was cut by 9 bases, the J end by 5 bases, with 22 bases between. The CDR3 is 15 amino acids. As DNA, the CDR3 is TGTGCCAGTCTAGCCGCAGTCGGATGGGGGACTGAAGCTTTCTTT. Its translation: CASLAAVGWGTEAFF.